The 3 T cell receptor beta chains presented below share a single source sample, sequenced in a study of T cell clusters in autoimmune cytopenias. Each sample's input was approximately 270 ng genomic DNA, 30,000 to 45,000 genome equivalents. TRB was amplified by touch-down multiplex PCR, primer pools A and B combined. TCRdb processed the multiplex PCR reads again and assigns one entry to each CDR3 protein, with no DNA. The sample totals around 7,200 distinct CDR3 sequences; its top ten clones hold approximately 22%. This sample was also put to use in a study of T cell repertoires in aging, cancer and after chemotherapy.

Sequencing was done on a sample of peripheral blood. Receptors were obtained from a human donor in good health.

V usage is TRBV24-1 and J usage is TRBJ2-6; there is no DNA to check the TCRdb D call of TRBD2. The CDR3 loop spans 17 amino acids. Germline CDR1 reads KGHDR; CDR2 reads SFDVKD. This CDR3 is CATSDPSHGAGANVLTF.

The V call is TRBV12-3 or TRBV12-4, the J call TRBJ1-5; TCRdb indicates TRBD1, and absent DNA this call remains unverified. The CDR3 has 13 residues. CDR3 sequence: CASTPGSYQPQHF.

The V and J genes are TRBV12-3 or TRBV12-4 and TRBJ1-4; TCRdb's D gene call, TRBD1, goes unchecked for lack of DNA. This CDR3 has 11 residues. This CDR3 is CASTQGEKLFF.